The TCR beta chain under discussion was sequenced for a study of blood T cells in healthy people across ages. Regarding this clonotype: Antigen specificity is unknown.

The use of a sample-barcoded 5' primer and a J-beta primer mix characterized a second PCR of about 7 to 12 cycles. Each TCR beta cDNA got a 12-nucleotide random molecular identifier. TCRdb re-analysed the 5' RACE reads in MiXCR, keeping a single row per CDR3 protein. The table shows hundreds of thousands of distinct CDR3 sequences, with roughly 50% occurring only once. Whole-study findings and limits: Measured against age, TCR beta diversity per million T cells decreased in a roughly linear manner.

V gave up 0 bases and J gave up 0 bases; unmatched junction bases: 13. The length of the CDR3 is 20 residues. Germline CDR1 MNHEY, CDR2 SVGAGI. The chain carries TRBV6-5 and TRBJ2-1; 8 bases map to TRBD2. The sample was blood. The TCR was taken from a man at least 80 years old in good health. The CDR3 region has the DNA TGTGCCAGCAGTTACTCGTTTGGCGGGAGGACCCCAAGCTCCTACAATGAGCAGTTCTTC. Its translation: CASSYSFGGRTPSSYNEQFF.